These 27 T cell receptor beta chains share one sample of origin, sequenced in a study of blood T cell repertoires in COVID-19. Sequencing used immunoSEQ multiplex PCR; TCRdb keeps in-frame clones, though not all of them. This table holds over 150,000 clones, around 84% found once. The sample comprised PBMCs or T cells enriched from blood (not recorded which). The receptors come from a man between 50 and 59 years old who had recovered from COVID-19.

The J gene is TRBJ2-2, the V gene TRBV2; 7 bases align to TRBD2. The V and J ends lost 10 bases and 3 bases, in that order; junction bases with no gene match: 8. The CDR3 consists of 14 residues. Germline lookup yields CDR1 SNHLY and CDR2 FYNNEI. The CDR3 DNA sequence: TGTGCCACCAGACTAGCCGTGGACACCGGGGAGCTGTTTTTT. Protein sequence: CATRLAVDTGELFF.

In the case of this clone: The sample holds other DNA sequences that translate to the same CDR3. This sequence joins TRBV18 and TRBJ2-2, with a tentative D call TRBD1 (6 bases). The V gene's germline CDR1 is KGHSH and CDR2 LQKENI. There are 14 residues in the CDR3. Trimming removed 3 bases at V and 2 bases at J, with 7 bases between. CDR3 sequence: CASSPGQNTGELFF. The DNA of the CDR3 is TGTGCCAGCTCACCGGGACAAAACACCGGGGAGCTGTTTTTT.

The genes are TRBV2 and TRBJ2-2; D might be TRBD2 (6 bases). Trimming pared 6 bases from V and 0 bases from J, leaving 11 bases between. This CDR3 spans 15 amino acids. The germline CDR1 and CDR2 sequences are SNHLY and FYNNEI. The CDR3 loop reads CASRPGAANTGELFF. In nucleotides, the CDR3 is TGTGCCAGCAGGCCGGGAGCCGCGAACACCGGGGAGCTGTTTTTT.

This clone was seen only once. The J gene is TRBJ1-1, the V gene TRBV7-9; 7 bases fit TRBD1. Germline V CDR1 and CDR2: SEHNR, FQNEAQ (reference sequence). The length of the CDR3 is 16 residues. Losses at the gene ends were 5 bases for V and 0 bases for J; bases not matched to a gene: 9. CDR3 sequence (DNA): TGTGCCAGCAGCCCACGGACAGGAACGATGAACACTGAAGCTTTCTTT. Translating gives CASSPRTGTMNTEAFF.

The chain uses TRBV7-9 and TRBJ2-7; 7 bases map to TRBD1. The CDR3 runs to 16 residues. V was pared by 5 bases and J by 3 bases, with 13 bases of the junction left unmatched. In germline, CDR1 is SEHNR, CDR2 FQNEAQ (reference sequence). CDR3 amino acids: CASSPGTEGIDYEQYF. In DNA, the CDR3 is TGTGCCAGCAGCCCCGGGACAGAGGGTATCGACTACGAGCAGTACTTC.

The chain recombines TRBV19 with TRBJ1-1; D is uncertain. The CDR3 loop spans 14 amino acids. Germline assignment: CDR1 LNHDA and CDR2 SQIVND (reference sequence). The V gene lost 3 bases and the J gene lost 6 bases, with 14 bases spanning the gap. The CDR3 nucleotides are TGTGCCAGTAGTATGGCACCTGCTGCTTCTGAAGCTTTCTTT. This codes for CASSMAPAASEAFF. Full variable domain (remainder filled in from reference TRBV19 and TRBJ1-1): DGGITQSPKYLFRKEGQNVTLSCEQNLNHDAMYWYRQDPGQGLRLIYYSQIVNDFQKGDIAEGYSVSREKKESFPLTVTSAQKNPTAFYLCASSMAPAASEAFFGQGTRLTVV.

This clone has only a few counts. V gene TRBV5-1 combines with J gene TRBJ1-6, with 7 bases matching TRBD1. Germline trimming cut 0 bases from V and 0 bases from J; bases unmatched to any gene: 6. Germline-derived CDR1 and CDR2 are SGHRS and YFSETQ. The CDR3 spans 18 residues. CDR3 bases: TGCGCCAGCAGCTTGGGGACAGGCCTGAGCTCCTATAATTCACCCCTCCACTTT. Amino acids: CASSLGTGLSSYNSPLHF.

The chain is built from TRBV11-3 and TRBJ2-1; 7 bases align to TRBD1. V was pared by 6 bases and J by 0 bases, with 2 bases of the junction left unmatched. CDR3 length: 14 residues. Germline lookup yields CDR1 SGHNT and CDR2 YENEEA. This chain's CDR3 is CASSPGGSYNEQFF. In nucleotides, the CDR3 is TGTGCCAGCAGTCCAGGGGGCTCCTACAATGAGCAGTTCTTC.

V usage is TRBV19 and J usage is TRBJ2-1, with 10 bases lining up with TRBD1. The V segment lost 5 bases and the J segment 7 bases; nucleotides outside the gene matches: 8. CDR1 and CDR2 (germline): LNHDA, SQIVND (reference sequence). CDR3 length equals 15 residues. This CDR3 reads CASSVRQGAGNEQFF. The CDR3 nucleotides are TGTGCCAGTAGTGTGAGACAGGGGGCGGGTAATGAGCAGTTCTTC. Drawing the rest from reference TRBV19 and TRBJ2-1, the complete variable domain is DGGITQSPKYLFRKEGQNVTLSCEQNLNHDAMYWYRQDPGQGLRLIYYSQIVNDFQKGDIAEGYSVSREKKESFPLTVTSAQKNPTAFYLCASSVRQGAGNEQFFGPGTRLTVL.

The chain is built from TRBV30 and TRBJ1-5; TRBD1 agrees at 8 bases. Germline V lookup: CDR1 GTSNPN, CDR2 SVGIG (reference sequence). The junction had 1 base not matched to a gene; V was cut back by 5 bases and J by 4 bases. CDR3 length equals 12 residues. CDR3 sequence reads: CAWGQGNQPQHF. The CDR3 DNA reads TGTGCCTGGGGACAGGGAAATCAGCCCCAGCATTTT.

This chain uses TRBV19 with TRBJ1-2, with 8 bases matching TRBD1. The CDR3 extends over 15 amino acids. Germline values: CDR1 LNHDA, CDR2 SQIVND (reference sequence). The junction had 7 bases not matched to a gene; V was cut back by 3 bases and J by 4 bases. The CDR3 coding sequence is TGTGCCAGTAGTATTCCGGGACAGGCAACCTATGGCTACACCTTC. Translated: CASSIPGQATYGYTF.

The CDR3: CASSLRDRFDSGNTIYF. The CDR3 DNA is TGTGCCAGCAGCCTCCGGGACAGATTTGACTCTGGAAACACCATATATTTT. The V and J genes are TRBV13 and TRBJ1-3; the match to TRBD1 covers 7 bases. Germline values: CDR1 PRHDT, CDR2 FYEKMQ (reference sequence). V was clipped by 5 bases and J by 0 bases; unmatched bases: 10. CDR3 length equals 17 residues.

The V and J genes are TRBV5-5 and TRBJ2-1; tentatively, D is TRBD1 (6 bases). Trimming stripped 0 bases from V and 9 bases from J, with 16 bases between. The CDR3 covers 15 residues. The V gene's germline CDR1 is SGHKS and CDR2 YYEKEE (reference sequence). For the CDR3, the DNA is TGTGCCAGCAGCTTGGTCGGGACACAACTGGGTGAGCAGTTCTTC. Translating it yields CASSLVGTQLGEQFF. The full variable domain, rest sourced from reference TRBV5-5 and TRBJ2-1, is DAGVTQSPTHLIKTRGQQVTLRCSPISGHKSVSWYQQVLGQGPQFIFQYYEKEERGRGNFPDRFSARQFPNYSSELNVNALLLGDSALYLCASSLVGTQLGEQFFGPGTRLTVL.

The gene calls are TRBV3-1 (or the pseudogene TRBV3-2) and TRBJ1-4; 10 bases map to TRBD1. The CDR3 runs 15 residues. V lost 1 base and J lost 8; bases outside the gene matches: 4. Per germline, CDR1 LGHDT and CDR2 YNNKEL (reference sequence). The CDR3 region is CASSQGRDRGEKLFF. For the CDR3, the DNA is TGTGCCAGCAGCCAAGGTCGGGACAGGGGAGAAAAACTGTTTTTT.

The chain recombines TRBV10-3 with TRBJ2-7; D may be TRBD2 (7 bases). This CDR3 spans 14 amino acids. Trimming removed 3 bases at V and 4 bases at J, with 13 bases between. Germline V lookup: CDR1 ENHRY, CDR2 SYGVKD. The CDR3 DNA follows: TGTGCCATCAGTGAATTAGGGGGGGGGTACGAGCAGTACTTC. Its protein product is CAISELGGGYEQYF.

The CDR3, as DNA: TGTGCCAGCAGCCAAGCCCTAGGGCAGGGTGGGTATGGCTACACCTTC. Protein sequence: CASSQALGQGGYGYTF. The chain joins TRBV3-1 (or the pseudogene TRBV3-2) to TRBJ1-2; TRBD1 is a possible D gene (5 bases). Trimming cost V 1 base and J 5 bases, with 17 bases left between them. The CDR3 covers 16 residues. CDR1 is LGHDT, CDR2 YNNKEL, per germline (reference sequence).

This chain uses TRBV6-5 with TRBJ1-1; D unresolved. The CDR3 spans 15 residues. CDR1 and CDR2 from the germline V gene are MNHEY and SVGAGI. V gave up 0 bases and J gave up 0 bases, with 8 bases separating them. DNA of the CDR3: TGTGCCAGCAGTTACTCGGGCAGGATGAACACTGAAGCTTTCTTT. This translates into CASSYSGRMNTEAFF.

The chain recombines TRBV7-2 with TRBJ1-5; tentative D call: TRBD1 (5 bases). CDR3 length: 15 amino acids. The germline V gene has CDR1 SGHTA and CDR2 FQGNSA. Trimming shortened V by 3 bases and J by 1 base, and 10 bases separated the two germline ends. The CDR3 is CASSLDQGSNQPQHF. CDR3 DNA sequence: TGTGCCAGCAGCTTGGATCAGGGAAGCAATCAGCCCCAGCATTTT. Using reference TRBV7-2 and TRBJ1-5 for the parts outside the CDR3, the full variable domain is GAGVSQSPSNKVTEKGKDVELRCDPISGHTALYWYRQSLGQGLEFLIYFQGNSAPDKSGLPSDRFSAERTGGSVSTLTIQRTQQEDSAVYLCASSLDQGSNQPQHFGDGTRLSIL.

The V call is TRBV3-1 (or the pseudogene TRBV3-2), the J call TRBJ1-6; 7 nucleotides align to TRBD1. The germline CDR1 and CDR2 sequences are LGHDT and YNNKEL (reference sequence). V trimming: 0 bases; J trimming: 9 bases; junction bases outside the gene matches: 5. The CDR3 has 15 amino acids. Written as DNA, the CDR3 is TGTGCCAGCAGCCAAGACGTGACAGGGTCTTCACCCCTCCACTTT. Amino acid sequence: CASSQDVTGSSPLHF.

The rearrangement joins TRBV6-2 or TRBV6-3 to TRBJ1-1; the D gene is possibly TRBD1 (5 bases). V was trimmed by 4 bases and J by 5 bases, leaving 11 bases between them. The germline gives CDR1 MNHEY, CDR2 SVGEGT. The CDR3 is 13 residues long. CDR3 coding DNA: TGTGCCAGCAGTTTCCAGGGAACGACTGAAGCTTTCTTT. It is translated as CASSFQGTTEAFF.

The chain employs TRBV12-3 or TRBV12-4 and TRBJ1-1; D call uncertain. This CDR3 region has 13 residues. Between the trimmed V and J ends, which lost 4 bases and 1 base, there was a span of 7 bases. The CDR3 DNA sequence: TGTGCCAGCAGTTATACTCAGAACACTGAAGCTTTCTTT. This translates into CASSYTQNTEAFF.

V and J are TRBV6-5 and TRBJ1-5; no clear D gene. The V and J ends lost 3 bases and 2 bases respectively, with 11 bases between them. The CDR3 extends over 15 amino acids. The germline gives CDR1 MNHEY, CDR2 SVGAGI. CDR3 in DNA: TGTGCCAGCAGTTATCGCCGGGGAGGCAATCAGCCCCAGCATTTT. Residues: CASSYRRGGNQPQHF.

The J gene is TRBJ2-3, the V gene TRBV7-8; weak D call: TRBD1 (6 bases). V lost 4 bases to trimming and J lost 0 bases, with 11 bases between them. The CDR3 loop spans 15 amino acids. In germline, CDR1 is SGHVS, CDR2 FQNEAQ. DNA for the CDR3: TGTGCCAGCAGCTCCCCGGGACATAGCACAGATACGCAGTATTTT. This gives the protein CASSSPGHSTDTQYF.

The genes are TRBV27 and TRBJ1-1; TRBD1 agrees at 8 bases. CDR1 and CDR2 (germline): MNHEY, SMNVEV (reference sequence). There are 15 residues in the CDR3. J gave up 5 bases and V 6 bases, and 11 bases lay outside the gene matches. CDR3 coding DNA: TGTGCCAGCAGCCTCCGGACAGGGATAAGGACTGAAGCTTTCTTT. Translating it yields CASSLRTGIRTEAFF.

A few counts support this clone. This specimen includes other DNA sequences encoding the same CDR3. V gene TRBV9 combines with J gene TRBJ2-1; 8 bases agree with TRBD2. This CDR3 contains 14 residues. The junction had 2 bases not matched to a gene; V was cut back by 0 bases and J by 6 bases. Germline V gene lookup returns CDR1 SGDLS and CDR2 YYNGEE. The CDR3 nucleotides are TGTGCCAGCAGCGTAGGTGGGACTAGCAATGAGCAGTTCTTC. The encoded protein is CASSVGGTSNEQFF.

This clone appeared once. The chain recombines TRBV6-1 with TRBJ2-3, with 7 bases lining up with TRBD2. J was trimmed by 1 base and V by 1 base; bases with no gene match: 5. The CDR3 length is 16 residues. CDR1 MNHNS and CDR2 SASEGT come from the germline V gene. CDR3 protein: CASSEESGMGTDTQYF. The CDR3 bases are TGTGCCAGCAGTGAAGAGAGCGGGATGGGCACAGATACGCAGTATTTT.

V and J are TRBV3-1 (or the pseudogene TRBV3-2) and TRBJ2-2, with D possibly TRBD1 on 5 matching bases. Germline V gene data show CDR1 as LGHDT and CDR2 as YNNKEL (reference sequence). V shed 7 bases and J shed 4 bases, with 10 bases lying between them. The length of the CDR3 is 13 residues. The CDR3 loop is CASTPGPTGELFF. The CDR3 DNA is TGTGCCAGCACGCCAGGGCCCACCGGGGAGCTGTTTTTT.